The rows below give T cell receptor beta chains drawn from one sample of a study of regulatory T cells in long-lasting Graves disease. TCRdb re-called the multiplex PCR reads through MiXCR, storing one row per CDR3 protein. The data contain about 620,000 distinct CDR3 sequences, around 15% of them seen just once; the ten biggest clones take up about 18%. The same data also contributed to another study, on T cells in Graves' hyperthyroidism and ophthalmopathy.

The sample in question was peripheral blood mononuclear cells (PBMCs), obtained at new diagnosis, from a patient treated with antithyroid drugs. These TCRs come from a woman under 40 with Graves disease. CDR3s include the opening cysteine and the closing phenylalanine or tryptophan. The order of the fields is J gene, clone size, D gene, V gene, CDR3 protein, CDR3 DNA. The D gene is left open where the match is weak. Clone sizes are given selectively: once, few, many, or a class where the clone is expanded.

>TRBJ2-1|.|TRBD1|TRBV24-1
CATSDLHVRGTGTPYNEQFF
TGTGCCACCAGTGATTTGCACGTACGCGGGACAGGGACCCCCTACAATGAGCAGTTCTTC
>TRBJ2-2|once|.|TRBV7-9
CASRLRLGMGTGELFF
TGTGCCAGCCGACTTCGGCTTGGGATGGGCACCGGGGAGCTGTTTTTT
>TRBJ2-1|few|.|TRBV20-1
CSARDQRGVWYNEQFF
TGCAGTGCTAGAGATCAAAGGGGGGTTTGGTACAATGAGCAGTTCTTC
>TRBJ2-3|many|TRBD2|TRBV11-2
CASSLPGLAGVGTDTQYF
TGTGCCAGCAGTTTGCCGGGACTAGCGGGAGTGGGCACAGATACGCAGTATTTT
>TRBJ2-1|.|TRBD1|TRBV6-2/TRBV6-3
CASSLQTGGMGYNEQFF
TGTGCCAGCAGCCTCCAAACAGGGGGAATGGGGTACAATGAGCAGTTCTTC
>TRBJ2-1|.|.|TRBV28
CASTVLAEDYNEQFF
TGTGCCAGCACGGTCTTAGCGGAAGACTACAATGAGCAGTTCTTC
>TRBJ1-5|.|.|TRBV28
CASSQFVQSNQPQHF
TGCGCCAGCAGCCAATTTGTCCAGAGCAATCAGCCCCAGCATTTT
>TRBJ1-6|.|TRBD1|TRBV6-1
CASSSSGTGNSPLHF
TGTGCCAGCAGCAGTTCCGGGACAGGGAATTCACCCCTCCACTTT
>TRBJ2-3|.|TRBD1|TRBV10-3
CAIMSRDRGHGDTQYF
TGTGCCATAATGTCCCGGGACAGGGGGCATGGGGATACGCAGTATTTT
>TRBJ2-2|.|.|TRBV24-1
CASSGSSRRGELFF
TGTGCCAGCTCCGGGTCTTCCCGACGCGGGGAGCTGTTTTTT
>TRBJ2-2|.|.|TRBV4-1
CASSQDTNTGELFF
TGCGCCAGCAGCCAAGATACGAACACCGGGGAGCTGTTTTTT
>TRBJ2-7|.|.|TRBV2
CASRGGYSKSYEQYF
TGTGCCAGCAGGGGGGGCTATTCTAAATCCTACGAGCAGTACTTC
>TRBJ1-5|many|.|TRBV30
CAWSVANNQPQHF
TGTGCCTGGAGTGTAGCCAACAATCAGCCCCAGCATTTT
>TRBJ1-1|many|.|TRBV19
CASSRPRDTKANTEAFF
TGTGCCAGTAGTAGGCCCCGGGACACCAAAGCGAACACTGAAGCTTTCTTT
>TRBJ1-5|many|.|TRBV10-2
CASSEGGFRSNQPQHF
TGCGCCAGCAGTGAAGGGGGTTTCCGGTCCAATCAGCCCCAGCATTTT
>TRBJ2-2|many|.|TRBV28
CASSTHPPNTGELFF
TGTGCCAGCAGTACGCATCCCCCGAACACCGGGGAGCTGTTTTTT
>TRBJ1-4|.|TRBD1|TRBV27
CASGLDRESNEKLFF
TGTGCCAGCGGACTAGACAGGGAGAGTAATGAAAAACTGTTTTTT
>TRBJ1-1|few|.|TRBV12-3/TRBV12-4
CASRTRSIAPALF
TGTGCCAGCAGAACACGGAGCATAGCCCCAGCTCTCTTT
>TRBJ2-3|many|TRBD2|TRBV10-3
CAISEGTSGSTDTQYF
TGTGCCATCAGTGAGGGGACTAGCGGTAGCACAGATACGCAGTATTTT
>TRBJ1-1|.|TRBD1|TRBV9
CASSVAGTGDLAFF
TGTGCCAGCAGCGTAGCTGGGACAGGGGACTTGGCTTTCTTT
>TRBJ1-1|.|.|TRBV5-6
CASSFPGTRVEAFF
TGTGCCAGCAGCTTCCCCGGGACAAGGGTTGAAGCTTTCTTT
>TRBJ2-1|many|.|TRBV14
CASSQAGDAQFF
TGTGCCAGCAGCCAAGCAGGGGACGCGCAGTTCTTC
>TRBJ2-7|many|TRBD1|TRBV2
CASAPGQPYEQYF
TGTGCCAGCGCCCCGGGACAGCCATACGAGCAGTACTTC
>TRBJ2-1|.|.|TRBV20-1
CSARNRGSSFNEQFF
TGCAGTGCTAGAAACCGCGGCAGTAGCTTCAATGAGCAGTTCTTC
>TRBJ2-1|many|.|TRBV28
CASSSVVRDTHF
TGTGCCAGCAGCTCCGTGGTCCGGGACACCCACTTC
>TRBJ1-4|many|TRBD1|TRBV2
CASTNQNRGEKLFF
TGTGCCAGCACTAATCAAAACAGGGGTGAAAAACTGTTTTTT
>TRBJ2-2|few|TRBD1|TRBV29-1
CSAGQGSTGELFF
TGCAGCGCTGGACAGGGGAGCACCGGGGAGCTGTTTTTT
>TRBJ2-7|.|.|TRBV29-1
CSVAVREIPSEQYF
TGCAGCGTTGCCGTCCGGGAAATTCCAAGCGAGCAGTACTTC
>TRBJ2-3|many|TRBD1|TRBV30
CAWSVIKDRGQEQYF
TGTGCCTGGAGTGTCATAAAGGACAGGGGGCAGGAGCAGTATTTT
>TRBJ2-1|few|TRBD2|TRBV20-1
CSARYRREGRNEQFF
TGCAGTGCTAGATATCGGCGGGAGGGGAGAAATGAGCAGTTCTTC
>TRBJ2-1|once|.|TRBV7-3
CASSLISQGEQFF
TGTGCCAGCAGCTTAATCTCCCAGGGTGAGCAGTTCTTC
>TRBJ1-3|few|TRBD1|TRBV27
CASSLDRAPGNTIYF
TGTGCCAGCAGTCTTGACAGGGCTCCTGGAAACACCATATATTTT
>TRBJ1-2|many|.|TRBV3-1
CASSQDPSGLSYTF
TGTGCCAGCAGCCAAGATCCTAGCGGGTTAAGCTACACCTTC
>TRBJ2-5|many|TRBD2|TRBV27
CASRLRLAGVSGTQYF
TGTGCCAGCAGACTCAGACTAGCGGGAGTGTCGGGGACCCAGTACTTC
>TRBJ1-5|.|.|TRBV4-1
CASSQDQDSNQPQHF
TGCGCCAGCAGCCAAGATCAGGATAGCAATCAGCCCCAGCATTTT
>TRBJ2-1|few|.|TRBV20-1
CSARVPTNEQFF
TGCAGTGCTAGAGTACCCACCAATGAGCAGTTCTTC
>TRBJ2-3|.|TRBD1|TRBV2
CASSRDSRTDTQYF
TGTGCCAGCAGCCGGGACAGCCGCACAGATACGCAGTATTTT
>TRBJ1-1|many|.|TRBV28
CASSWGTAKEKGEAFF
TGTGCCAGCAGTTGGGGGACGGCGAAGGAAAAAGGTGAAGCTTTCTTT
>TRBJ2-7|many|TRBD2|TRBV7-2
CASSRAGTSGRAYEQYF
TGTGCCAGCAGCCGAGCCGGGACTAGCGGGAGGGCCTACGAGCAGTACTTC
>TRBJ1-1|few|.|TRBV10-1
CASSAKGVEAFF
TGCGCCAGCAGTGCTAAGGGGGTCGAAGCTTTCTTT
>TRBJ2-5|many|.|TRBV7-8
CASQRVNGETQYF
TGTGCCAGCCAGCGGGTGAACGGAGAGACCCAGTACTTC
>TRBJ2-1|many|TRBD1|TRBV2
CASSGAGGTNEQFF
TGTGCCAGCAGTGGGGCAGGGGGCACGAATGAGCAGTTCTTC
>TRBJ1-5|few|.|TRBV30
CAWSDSIRNQPQHF
TGTGCCTGGAGTGACTCAATCAGGAATCAGCCCCAGCATTTT
>TRBJ2-1|few|TRBD1|TRBV11-3
CAAPRPGTGIYNEQFF
TGTGCCGCCCCTCGGCCCGGGACAGGGATCTACAATGAGCAGTTCTTC
>TRBJ2-5|many|.|TRBV24-1
CATSLRGSSETQYF
TGTGCCACCAGTCTCAGGGGATCTTCGGAGACCCAGTACTTC
>TRBJ2-1|many|.|TRBV11-2
CASSLGSAARSNEQFF
TGTGCCAGCAGCTTGGGTAGCGCGGCGAGATCCAATGAGCAGTTCTTC
>TRBJ2-7|.|TRBD1|TRBV28
CATHKGQGVGEQYF
TGTGCCACCCACAAGGGACAGGGGGTTGGGGAGCAGTACTTC
>TRBJ2-2|few|.|TRBV4-2
CASNKDTNTGELFF
TGTGCCAGCAATAAGGACACAAACACCGGGGAGCTGTTTTTT
>TRBJ2-7|few|.|TRBV20-1
CSAGGTENFYEQYF
TGCAGTGCTGGAGGGACAGAGAACTTTTACGAGCAGTACTTC
>TRBJ1-2|few|.|TRBV29-1
CSVWGNYGYTF
TGCAGCGTTTGGGGGAACTATGGCTACACCTTC
>TRBJ1-5|few|TRBD1|TRBV2
CASELGQGNQPQHF
TGTGCCAGCGAGCTGGGACAGGGGAATCAGCCCCAGCATTTT
>TRBJ2-5|many|.|TRBV7-6
CASSLDAPKTQYF
TGTGCCAGCAGCCTCGACGCTCCAAAGACCCAGTACTTC
>TRBJ1-2|few|.|TRBV29-1
CSVWGDQGYTF
TGCAGCGTTTGGGGAGATCAAGGCTACACCTTC